These T cell receptor beta chains were read from a single sample in a study of beta chain features in type 1 diabetes. The table came from immunoSEQ multiplex PCR; TCRdb's copy has only in-frame clones and leaves some out. The sample comprises over 300,000 clones, approximately 8.2% of which are singletons, and under 0.5% rests with the top ten. The specimen sequenced was central memory CD4+ T cells from blood. Receptor source: a young woman in good health. Each CDR3 is given with its conserved first and last residue. D genes are given only for firm matches. A row's size may be missing; if present it is once, few, many or a size class.

d_gene: NA
j_gene: TRBJ2-7
abundance: NA
v_gene: TRBV19
CDR3nt: TGTGCCAGTAGCGGGGACTTCTACGAGCAGTACTTC
CDR3aa: CASSGDFYEQYF

d_gene: TRBD2
j_gene: TRBJ2-3
abundance: few
v_gene: TRBV28
CDR3nt: TGTGCCAGCAGTTTCGGGAGGGCGGACTACACAGATACGCAGTATTTT
CDR3aa: CASSFGRADYTDTQYF

d_gene: NA
j_gene: TRBJ2-5
abundance: many
v_gene: TRBV5-1
CDR3nt: TGCGCCAGCAGCTTGGCCGCGGGGAATGGCGGAGAGACCCAGTACTTC
CDR3aa: CASSLAAGNGGETQYF

d_gene: NA
j_gene: TRBJ2-6
abundance: NA
v_gene: TRBV7-8
CDR3nt: TGTGCCAGCAGCTTAGGAAGGACTGGGGCCAACGTCCTGACTTTC
CDR3aa: CASSLGRTGANVLTF

d_gene: TRBD1
j_gene: TRBJ1-4
abundance: few
v_gene: TRBV7-9
CDR3nt: TGTGCCAGCAGCCCGGACAGGGGAGGCGAAAAACTGTTTTTT
CDR3aa: CASSPDRGGEKLFF

d_gene: TRBD2
j_gene: TRBJ2-5
abundance: NA
v_gene: TRBV7-3
CDR3nt: TGTGCCAGCAGCTTAACGGCCTTATCCGGGACTAGCGGGAGCGGCGGCCAAGAGACCCAGTACTTC
CDR3aa: CASSLTALSGTSGSGGQETQYF

d_gene: TRBD2
j_gene: TRBJ2-1
abundance: few
v_gene: TRBV4-3
CDR3nt: TGCGCCAGCAGCCAAGATCTTCCCGGGACTAGTGCCAATGAGCAGTTCTTC
CDR3aa: CASSQDLPGTSANEQFF

d_gene: NA
j_gene: TRBJ1-5
abundance: NA
v_gene: TRBV15
CDR3nt: TGTGCCACCAGCAGAGATCTGAATCAGCCCCAGCATTTT
CDR3aa: CATSRDLNQPQHF

d_gene: NA
j_gene: TRBJ2-1
abundance: many
v_gene: TRBV28
CDR3nt: TGTGCCAGCAGTTTCGGGCGGGGTAAGCAGTTCTTC
CDR3aa: CASSFGRGKQFF

d_gene: TRBD1
j_gene: TRBJ2-3
abundance: NA
v_gene: TRBV7-9
CDR3nt: TGTGCCAGCAGCTTTTCGGGACAGAACACAGATACGCAGTATTTT
CDR3aa: CASSFSGQNTDTQYF

d_gene: NA
j_gene: TRBJ2-1
abundance: NA
v_gene: TRBV9
CDR3nt: TGTGCCAGCAGCGGGAATGGGGCCGGGAATGAGCAGTTCTTC
CDR3aa: CASSGNGAGNEQFF

d_gene: NA
j_gene: TRBJ2-7
abundance: few
v_gene: TRBV5-4
CDR3nt: TGTGCCAGCAGCTTGATGTGGTCCGAGCAGTACTTC
CDR3aa: CASSLMWSEQYF

d_gene: NA
j_gene: TRBJ2-2
abundance: NA
v_gene: TRBV4-3
CDR3nt: TGCGCCAGCAGCCTACTAGGAGGGGGGAGCACCGGGGAGCTGTTTTTT
CDR3aa: CASSLLGGGSTGELFF

d_gene: NA
j_gene: TRBJ2-2
abundance: many
v_gene: TRBV11-2
CDR3nt: TGTGCCAGCAGCTTAGAGAATTCTGGGGAGCTGTTTTTT
CDR3aa: CASSLENSGELFF

d_gene: TRBD2
j_gene: TRBJ2-1
abundance: few
v_gene: TRBV4-3
CDR3nt: TGCGCCAGCAGTCCCCGGACTAGCGGGGGAGGGGCATACAATGAGCAGTTCTTC
CDR3aa: CASSPRTSGGGAYNEQFF

d_gene: NA
j_gene: TRBJ1-2
abundance: NA
v_gene: TRBV2
CDR3nt: TGTGCCAGCCATTCCCGGGGGAATGGCTACACCTTC
CDR3aa: CASHSRGNGYTF

d_gene: NA
j_gene: TRBJ2-1
abundance: NA
v_gene: TRBV18
CDR3nt: TGTGCCAGCTCACCATCTGTAGAGCAGTTCTTC
CDR3aa: CASSPSVEQFF

d_gene: NA
j_gene: TRBJ2-5
abundance: few
v_gene: TRBV29-1
CDR3nt: TGCAGCGTTGGGACAGATGGGCAAGAGACCCAGTACTTC
CDR3aa: CSVGTDGQETQYF

d_gene: NA
j_gene: TRBJ2-2
abundance: NA
v_gene: TRBV6-6
CDR3nt: TGTGCCAGTACAGGTACCATTGCCGGGGAGCTGTTTTTT
CDR3aa: CASTGTIAGELFF

d_gene: NA
j_gene: TRBJ2-2
abundance: few
v_gene: TRBV6-5
CDR3nt: TGTGCCAGCAGTTACTCTTACTCCAGGGTGGCCGGGGAGCTGTTTTTT
CDR3aa: CASSYSYSRVAGELFF

d_gene: NA
j_gene: TRBJ1-5
abundance: many
v_gene: TRBV28
CDR3nt: TGTGCAGTCCACCGGGGGCCTAATCAGCCCCAGCATTTT
CDR3aa: CAVHRGPNQPQHF

d_gene: TRBD1
j_gene: TRBJ1-5
abundance: few
v_gene: TRBV19
CDR3nt: TGTGCCAGTACCCACTTAGACAGGGCTAATCAGCCCCAGCATTTT
CDR3aa: CASTHLDRANQPQHF

d_gene: NA
j_gene: TRBJ2-1
abundance: many
v_gene: TRBV7-3
CDR3nt: TGTGCCAGCAGCACAACCGGGACCCCCTACAATGAGCAGTTCTTC
CDR3aa: CASSTTGTPYNEQFF

d_gene: NA
j_gene: TRBJ2-1
abundance: NA
v_gene: TRBV15
CDR3nt: TGTGCCACCAGCAGTCTCCTCTCGGGACTGGGCAATGAGCAGTTCTTC
CDR3aa: CATSSLLSGLGNEQFF